This T cell receptor (beta chain) was obtained from a study of blood T cell repertoires in COVID-19. Study-level information: Samples came from the United States, Italy and Spain, spanning acute and convalescent COVID-19. T cells, B-cell-depleted T cells, or PBMCs provided the cDNA or gDNA that served as material.

Sequencing used immunoSEQ multiplex PCR; TCRdb keeps in-frame clones, though not all of them. The sample carries about 210,000 clones, 85% to 90% recorded once. Germline CDR1 SSHAT, CDR2 FNYEAQ (reference sequence). The CDR3 runs 15 residues. V shed 5 bases, J shed 0 bases, and the junction held 4 bases outside the gene matches. V is TRBV7-7 and J is TRBJ2-3, with 8 bases matching TRBD2. The receptor was isolated from a woman in her seventies with acute or convalescent COVID-19. The sequenced sample consisted of peripheral blood. The CDR3 DNA sequence: TGTGCCAGCAGCCCTAGCGGGCGAAGCACAGATACGCAGTATTTT. Its translation is CASSPSGRSTDTQYF. Variable domain in full (rest from reference TRBV7-7 and TRBJ2-3): GAGVSQSPRYKVTKRGQDVTLRCDPISSHATLYWYQQALGQGPEFLTYFNYEAQPDKSGLPSDRFSAERPEGSISTLTIQRTEQRDSAMYRCASSPSGRSTDTQYFGPGTRLTVL.